This T cell receptor (beta chain) is from a study of T-cell reconstitution after alpha-beta-depleted transplantation in children. With 5 bases clipped from V and 4 bases from J, the junction kept 5 bases outside the gene matches. CDR3 length: 13 residues. Worth noting for this clonotype: What it recognizes is unknown.

Overall study results and limits: Most T-cell counts and diversity one year after the transplant came from T cells that were newly produced. Recipient T cells and thymic progenitors that survived gave rise to the high TCRbeta diversity observed at day 60 in some patients.

TCRbeta library construction was performed incorporating unique molecular identifiers. TCRdb recomputed calls from the PCR reads with MiXCR, one row per CDR3 protein. The sample yields 6,500 to 10,000 distinct CDR3 sequences, 25% to 35% seen once. The rearrangement uses TRBV12-3 or TRBV12-4 and TRBJ2-7; 7 bases line up with TRBD2. Sequenced material: peripheral blood, taken 60 days after TCRalphabeta/CD19-depleted stem cell transplant. The source of this sequence is a boy in the first two years of life who had a stem cell transplant for SCID, so the T cells may come from the graft donor. CDR3 bases: TGTGCCAGCAGTACGGGACTACGGTACGAGCAGTACTTC. Its protein product is CASSTGLRYEQYF.